This entry features one TCR beta chain sequence. What it recognizes is unknown. This sample is drawn from a study of cytomegalovirus exposure and HLA in healthy donors. Findings of the study overall: CMV serostatus alone was available as immune exposure information. Cytomegalovirus status, reportedly, was diagnosed with high specificity and sensitivity by the classifier.

Researchers ran the PCR with 60 Vbeta and 13 Jbeta primers. Some clones are missing from TCRdb's copy, which holds only in-frame ones; the method was immunoSEQ multiplex PCR. The table lists about 200,000 clones, more than 60% of them singletons. V was cut by 8 bases and J by 2 bases, with 13 bases left in between. CDR3 length: 13 amino acids. CDR1 and CDR2 (germline): MNHNS, SASEGT. This clonotype was obtained from a man aged 50-59 years in good health and CMV-seronegative. The sequencing input was PBMCs. This chain joins TRBV6-1 and TRBJ2-7, with a tentative D call TRBD2 (5 bases). This CDR3 reads CASHPRVAYEQYF. CDR3 coding DNA: TGTGCCAGCCACCCGAGGGTGGCCTACGAGCAGTACTTC.